This T cell receptor beta chain is drawn from a study of beta chain features in type 1 diabetes. Reverse transcribing all isolated RNA meant expressed TCRB transcripts were sequenced. Some clones are missing from TCRdb's copy, which holds only in-frame ones; the method was immunoSEQ multiplex PCR. Of 200,000 to 300,000 clones detected, roughly 20% appear once; the ten largest clones hold about 0.027%. The junction had 4 bases not matched to a gene; V was cut back by 4 bases and J by 0 bases. The CDR3 spans 15 residues. From germline, CDR1 is SGDLS and CDR2 YYNGEE. Overall study results and limits: Type 1 diabetes patients showed a moderate but significant shortening of TCRB CDR3s in all four CD4+ subsets. The VDJ junctions of type 1 diabetes patients carried fewer insertions and more deletions.

On this clone: Its antigen is unidentified.

What was sequenced was naive CD4+ T cells from blood. The TCR was taken from a woman aged 35 to 49 with type 1 diabetes. The chain uses TRBV9 and TRBJ1-5; 7 bases are a match to TRBD1. CDR3 in amino acids: CASSPGTVSNQPQHF. The CDR3 DNA reads TGTGCCAGCAGCCCGGGGACAGTTAGCAATCAGCCCCAGCATTTT. Combining the CDR3 with reference TRBV9 and TRBJ1-5 gives the whole variable domain DSGVTQTPKHLITATGQRVTLRCSPRSGDLSVYWYQQSLDQGLQFLIQYYNGEERAKGNILERFSAQQFPDLHSELNLSSLELGDSALYFCASSPGTVSNQPQHFGDGTRLSIL.